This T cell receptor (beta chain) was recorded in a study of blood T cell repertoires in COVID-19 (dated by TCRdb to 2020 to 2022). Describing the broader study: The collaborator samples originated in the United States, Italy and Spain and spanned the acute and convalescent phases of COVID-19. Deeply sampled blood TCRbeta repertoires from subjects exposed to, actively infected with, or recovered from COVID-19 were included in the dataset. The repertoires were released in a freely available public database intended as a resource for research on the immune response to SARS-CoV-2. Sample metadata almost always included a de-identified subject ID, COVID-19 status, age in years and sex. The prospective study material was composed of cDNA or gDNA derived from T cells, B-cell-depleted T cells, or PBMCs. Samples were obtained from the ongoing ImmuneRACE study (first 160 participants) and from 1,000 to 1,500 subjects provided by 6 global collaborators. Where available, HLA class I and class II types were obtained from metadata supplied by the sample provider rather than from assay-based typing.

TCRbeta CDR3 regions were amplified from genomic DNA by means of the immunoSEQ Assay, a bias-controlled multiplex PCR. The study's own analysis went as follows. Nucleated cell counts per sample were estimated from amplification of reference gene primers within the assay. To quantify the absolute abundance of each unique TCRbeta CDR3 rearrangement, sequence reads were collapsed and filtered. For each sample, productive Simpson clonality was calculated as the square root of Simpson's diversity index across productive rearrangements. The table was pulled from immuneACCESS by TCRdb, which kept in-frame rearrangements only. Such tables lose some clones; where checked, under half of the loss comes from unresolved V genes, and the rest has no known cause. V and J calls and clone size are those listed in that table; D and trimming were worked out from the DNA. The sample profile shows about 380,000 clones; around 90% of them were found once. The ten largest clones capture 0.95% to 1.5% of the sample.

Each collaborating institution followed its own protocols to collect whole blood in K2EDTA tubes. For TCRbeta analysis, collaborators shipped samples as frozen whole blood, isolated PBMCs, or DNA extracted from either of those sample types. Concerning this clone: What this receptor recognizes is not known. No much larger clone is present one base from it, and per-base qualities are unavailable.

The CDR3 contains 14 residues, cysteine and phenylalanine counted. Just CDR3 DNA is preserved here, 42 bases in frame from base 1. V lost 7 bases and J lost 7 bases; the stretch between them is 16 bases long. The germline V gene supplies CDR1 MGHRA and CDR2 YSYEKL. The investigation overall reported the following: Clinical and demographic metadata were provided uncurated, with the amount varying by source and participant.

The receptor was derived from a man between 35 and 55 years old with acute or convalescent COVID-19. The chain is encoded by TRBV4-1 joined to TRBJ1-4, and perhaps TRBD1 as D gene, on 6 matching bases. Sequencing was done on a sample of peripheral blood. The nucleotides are TGCGCCAGCAACCCTACAGGGCTGGCTGAAAAACTGTTTTTT. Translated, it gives CASNPTGLAEKLFF.